This is a list of T cell receptor beta chains from one sample in a study of shared clonotypes between healthy human individuals. Data came from immunoSEQ multiplex PCR; TCRdb stores just in-frame clones and leaves some out. The sample holds about 2.2 million clones; over 85% are singletons and the top ten take more than 1.5%. The source material was naive CD8+ T cells from PBMCs. The receptors derive from a man younger than 30 in good health. Some clones in this sample may be carry-over from other donors' samples. Both conserved end residues are part of each CDR3. The D gene is left open where the match is weak. The size field is filled for only some rows; it gives once, few, many or a size class.

D gene: TRBD1; J gene: TRBJ2-7; CDR3 length: 15; V gene: TRBV29-1; clone size: .; CDR3 protein: CSVGGSGQGMYEQYF; CDR3 DNA: TGCAGCGTTGGGGGTTCGGGACAGGGGATGTACGAGCAGTACTTC
D gene: .; J gene: TRBJ2-5; CDR3 length: 15; V gene: TRBV19; clone size: .; CDR3 protein: CASSILRGTGETQYF; CDR3 DNA: TGTGCCAGTAGTATATTGAGGGGAACCGGAGAGACCCAGTACTTC
D gene: TRBD2; J gene: TRBJ2-7; CDR3 length: 17; V gene: TRBV13; clone size: .; CDR3 protein: CASSSKSLAGVVYEQYF; CDR3 DNA: TGTGCCAGCAGCTCCAAATCCCTAGCGGGAGTCGTCTACGAGCAGTACTTC
D gene: .; J gene: TRBJ2-7; CDR3 length: 12; V gene: TRBV2; clone size: .; CDR3 protein: CASSSDPYEQYF; CDR3 DNA: TGTGCCAGCAGCAGCGATCCCTACGAGCAGTACTTC
D gene: .; J gene: TRBJ2-1; CDR3 length: 12; V gene: TRBV5-8; clone size: .; CDR3 protein: CASSPQGVEQFF; CDR3 DNA: TGTGCCAGCAGCCCACAGGGCGTTGAGCAGTTCTTC
D gene: .; J gene: TRBJ1-4; CDR3 length: 14; V gene: TRBV27; clone size: .; CDR3 protein: CASSLLATNEKLFF; CDR3 DNA: TGTGCCAGCAGTTTATTGGCAACTAATGAAAAACTGTTTTTT
D gene: .; J gene: TRBJ1-1; CDR3 length: 14; V gene: TRBV4-1; clone size: once; CDR3 protein: CASSQDLGATEAFF; CDR3 DNA: TGCGCCAGCAGCCAAGATCTAGGGGCCACTGAAGCTTTCTTT
D gene: .; J gene: TRBJ2-3; CDR3 length: 14; V gene: TRBV27; clone size: .; CDR3 protein: CASSLLGGRDTLYF; CDR3 DNA: TGTGCCAGCAGTTTATTGGGTGGGCGGGATACGCTGTATTTT
D gene: .; J gene: TRBJ2-1; CDR3 length: 13; V gene: TRBV7-9; clone size: .; CDR3 protein: CASRNGLANEQFF; CDR3 DNA: TGTGCCAGCAGAAATGGGTTGGCAAATGAGCAGTTCTTC
D gene: .; J gene: TRBJ1-5; CDR3 length: 12; V gene: TRBV6-1; clone size: .; CDR3 protein: CASRVSNQPQHF; CDR3 DNA: TGTGCCAGCAGGGTTAGCAATCAGCCCCAGCATTTT
D gene: TRBD2; J gene: TRBJ2-7; CDR3 length: 16; V gene: TRBV27; clone size: .; CDR3 protein: CASSLWAGDASYEQYF; CDR3 DNA: TGTGCCAGCAGTTTATGGGCGGGAGATGCCTCCTACGAGCAGTACTTC
D gene: .; J gene: TRBJ2-7; CDR3 length: 14; V gene: TRBV4-3; clone size: .; CDR3 protein: CASSQGRGFGEQYF; CDR3 DNA: TGCGCCAGCAGCCAAGGGCGGGGTTTTGGCGAGCAGTACTTC
D gene: TRBD1; J gene: TRBJ2-3; CDR3 length: 15; V gene: TRBV27; clone size: .; CDR3 protein: CASSPGTGFTDTQYF; CDR3 DNA: TGTGCCAGCAGTCCAGGGACAGGATTCACAGATACGCAGTATTTT
D gene: TRBD2; J gene: TRBJ2-2; CDR3 length: 16; V gene: TRBV28; clone size: .; CDR3 protein: CASSLDAGGNTGELFF; CDR3 DNA: TGTGCCAGCAGCCTTGACGCGGGAGGCAACACCGGGGAGCTGTTTTTT
D gene: .; J gene: TRBJ2-7; CDR3 length: 16; V gene: TRBV28; clone size: .; CDR3 protein: CASSLHLAKPSYEQYF; CDR3 DNA: TGTGCCAGCAGTTTACATCTTGCGAAACCCTCCTACGAGCAGTACTTC
D gene: .; J gene: TRBJ2-2; CDR3 length: 14; V gene: TRBV7-6; clone size: .; CDR3 protein: CASSSGRNTGELFF; CDR3 DNA: TGTGCCAGCAGCTCCGGACGGAACACCGGGGAGCTGTTTTTT
D gene: .; J gene: TRBJ2-7; CDR3 length: 14; V gene: TRBV27; clone size: .; CDR3 protein: CASSLKGRGYEQYF; CDR3 DNA: TGTGCCAGCAGTTTAAAGGGCAGGGGCTACGAGCAGTACTTC
D gene: .; J gene: TRBJ2-3; CDR3 length: 11; V gene: TRBV30; clone size: .; CDR3 protein: CAWAPPRLQYF; CDR3 DNA: TGTGCCTGGGCCCCCCCCCGCCTTCAGTATTTT
D gene: TRBD2; J gene: TRBJ2-1; CDR3 length: 15; V gene: TRBV7-8; clone size: .; CDR3 protein: CASSISGLASNEQFF; CDR3 DNA: TGTGCCAGCAGCATATCGGGACTAGCGTCCAATGAGCAGTTCTTC
D gene: .; J gene: TRBJ2-7; CDR3 length: 15; V gene: TRBV27; clone size: once; CDR3 protein: CASSISVPAAYEQYF; CDR3 DNA: TGTGCCAGCAGTATATCCGTTCCTGCGGCATACGAGCAGTACTTC
D gene: .; J gene: TRBJ1-4; CDR3 length: 13; V gene: TRBV28; clone size: .; CDR3 protein: CASSPSTVEKLFF; CDR3 DNA: TGTGCCAGCAGCCCCTCGACGGTTGAAAAACTGTTTTTT
D gene: TRBD2; J gene: TRBJ2-2; CDR3 length: 16; V gene: TRBV6-6; clone size: once; CDR3 protein: CASSPRVAGEAGELFF; CDR3 DNA: TGTGCCAGCAGCCCCCGGGTAGCGGGAGAGGCCGGGGAGCTGTTTTTT
D gene: .; J gene: TRBJ2-3; CDR3 length: 16; V gene: TRBV28; clone size: .; CDR3 protein: CASSLPGVLSTDTQYF; CDR3 DNA: TGTGCCAGCAGTTTACCGGGGGTCCTTAGCACAGATACGCAGTATTTT
D gene: TRBD1; J gene: TRBJ2-7; CDR3 length: 18; V gene: TRBV5-1; clone size: .; CDR3 protein: CASRNWGQGIRRGYEQYF; CDR3 DNA: TGCGCCAGCCGCAATTGGGGACAGGGGATCCGACGGGGCTACGAGCAGTACTTC
D gene: TRBD1; J gene: TRBJ1-3; CDR3 length: 17; V gene: TRBV19; clone size: .; CDR3 protein: CASSIGTGAPRGNTIYF; CDR3 DNA: TGTGCCAGTAGTATCGGGACAGGAGCACCGCGCGGAAACACCATATATTTT
D gene: .; J gene: TRBJ1-2; CDR3 length: 11; V gene: TRBV9; clone size: few; CDR3 protein: CASSNNYGYTF; CDR3 DNA: TGTGCCAGCAGCAACAACTATGGCTACACCTTC
D gene: .; J gene: TRBJ2-5; CDR3 length: 16; V gene: TRBV7-9; clone size: once; CDR3 protein: CASSRPGGSDQETQYF; CDR3 DNA: TGTGCCAGCAGCCGCCCTGGGGGGAGCGACCAAGAGACCCAGTACTTC
D gene: .; J gene: TRBJ2-7; CDR3 length: 14; V gene: TRBV11-2; clone size: .; CDR3 protein: CASSPGSRTYEQYF; CDR3 DNA: TGTGCCAGCAGCCCAGGGAGCCGGACCTACGAGCAGTACTTC
D gene: .; J gene: TRBJ2-5; CDR3 length: 16; V gene: TRBV14; clone size: .; CDR3 protein: CASSQDKWKGMETQYF; CDR3 DNA: TGTGCCAGCAGCCAAGATAAATGGAAGGGTATGGAGACCCAGTACTTC
D gene: .; J gene: TRBJ2-7; CDR3 length: 15; V gene: TRBV2; clone size: .; CDR3 protein: CASSAGRQTSYEQYF; CDR3 DNA: TGTGCCAGCAGTGCCGGACGCCAGACCTCCTACGAGCAGTACTTC
D gene: TRBD1; J gene: TRBJ1-2; CDR3 length: 15; V gene: TRBV19; clone size: .; CDR3 protein: CASSQGTGSYYGYTF; CDR3 DNA: TGTGCCAGTAGTCAAGGGACAGGGAGCTACTATGGCTACACCTTC
D gene: .; J gene: TRBJ1-1; CDR3 length: 14; V gene: TRBV27; clone size: .; CDR3 protein: CASSLFAGNTEAFF; CDR3 DNA: TGTGCCAGCAGTTTATTCGCAGGGAACACTGAAGCTTTCTTT
D gene: .; J gene: TRBJ1-3; CDR3 length: 12; V gene: TRBV9; clone size: .; CDR3 protein: CASSDRTGSIYF; CDR3 DNA: TGTGCCAGCAGCGATAGGACCGGTTCCATATATTTT
D gene: TRBD1; J gene: TRBJ1-1; CDR3 length: 14; V gene: TRBV6-5; clone size: .; CDR3 protein: CASSAGQGATEAFF; CDR3 DNA: TGTGCCAGCAGCGCCGGACAGGGGGCGACTGAAGCTTTCTTT
D gene: TRBD2; J gene: TRBJ2-1; CDR3 length: 15; V gene: TRBV9; clone size: .; CDR3 protein: CASSVNGLEADEQFF; CDR3 DNA: TGTGCCAGCAGCGTTAACGGACTAGAAGCAGATGAGCAGTTCTTC
D gene: TRBD2; J gene: TRBJ2-7; CDR3 length: 16; V gene: TRBV10-2; clone size: .; CDR3 protein: CASRGILAGVTYEQYF; CDR3 DNA: TGCGCCAGCAGGGGGATCCTAGCGGGAGTAACCTACGAGCAGTACTTC
D gene: TRBD2; J gene: TRBJ2-1; CDR3 length: 15; V gene: TRBV7-2; clone size: .; CDR3 protein: CASSLAPGGYNEQFF; CDR3 DNA: TGTGCCAGCAGCTTAGCGCCGGGAGGGTACAATGAGCAGTTCTTC
D gene: .; J gene: TRBJ2-7; CDR3 length: 13; V gene: TRBV2; clone size: .; CDR3 protein: CASSDWDSYEQYF; CDR3 DNA: TGTGCCAGCAGTGACTGGGACTCCTACGAGCAGTACTTC
D gene: .; J gene: TRBJ1-5; CDR3 length: 17; V gene: TRBV28; clone size: .; CDR3 protein: CASSFAPGDSSNQPQHF; CDR3 DNA: TGTGCCAGCAGTTTCGCCCCAGGGGATTCCAGCAATCAGCCCCAGCATTTT
D gene: TRBD2; J gene: TRBJ2-2; CDR3 length: 14; V gene: TRBV27; clone size: .; CDR3 protein: CASSFAGDTGELFF; CDR3 DNA: TGTGCCAGCAGTTTTGCGGGGGACACCGGGGAGCTGTTTTTT
D gene: .; J gene: TRBJ2-7; CDR3 length: 14; V gene: TRBV4-2; clone size: .; CDR3 protein: CASSQEELGYEQYF; CDR3 DNA: TGTGCCAGCAGCCAAGAAGAACTCGGATACGAGCAGTACTTC
D gene: .; J gene: TRBJ2-3; CDR3 length: 12; V gene: TRBV5-6; clone size: once; CDR3 protein: CASSLGADTQYF; CDR3 DNA: TGTGCCAGCAGCTTGGGTGCGGATACGCAGTATTTT
D gene: TRBD2; J gene: TRBJ2-5; CDR3 length: 14; V gene: TRBV29-1; clone size: .; CDR3 protein: CSAFTWEGQETQYF; CDR3 DNA: TGCAGCGCTTTCACTTGGGAGGGACAAGAGACCCAGTACTTC